This TCR beta chain derives from a study of identical twins. General study findings and limits: The study found weaker excess twin sharing in beta out-of-frame sequences. With monozygotic twins, out-of-frame TCR alpha sharing exceeded what models estimated.

Turning to this clonotype: Its antigen is unidentified.

V lost 4 bases, J lost 3 bases, and 5 bases stayed unmatched. The CDR3 sequence is 15 residues long. From germline, CDR1 is LGHNA and CDR2 YNFKEQ. Each CDR3 protein is one row after TCRdb ran MiXCR on the 5' RACE reads. The profile shows about 810,000 distinct CDR3 sequences, around an eighth of them singletons. The data also belong to a second study, concerning yellow fever vaccine responses in identical twins.

The source of this sequence is a woman under 30 in good health. The sample consisted of PBMCs. V is TRBV4-2 and J is TRBJ2-2; 7 nucleotides agree with TRBD2. DNA of the CDR3: TGTGCCAGCAGCCGGGGGGAGGGAGACACCGGGGAGCTGTTTTTT. As protein: CASSRGEGDTGELFF.